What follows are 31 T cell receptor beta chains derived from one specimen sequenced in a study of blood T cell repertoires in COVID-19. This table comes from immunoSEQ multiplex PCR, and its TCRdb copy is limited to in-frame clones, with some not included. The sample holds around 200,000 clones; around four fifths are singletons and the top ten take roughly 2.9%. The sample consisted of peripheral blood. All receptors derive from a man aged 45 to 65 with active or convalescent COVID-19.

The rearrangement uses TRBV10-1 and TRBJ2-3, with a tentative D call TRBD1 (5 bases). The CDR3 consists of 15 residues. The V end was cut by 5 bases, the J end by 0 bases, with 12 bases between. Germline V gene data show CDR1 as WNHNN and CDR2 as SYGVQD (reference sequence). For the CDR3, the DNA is TGCGCCAGCAGTATAGGGGTCTCCAGCACAGATACGCAGTATTTT. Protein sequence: CASSIGVSSTDTQYF.

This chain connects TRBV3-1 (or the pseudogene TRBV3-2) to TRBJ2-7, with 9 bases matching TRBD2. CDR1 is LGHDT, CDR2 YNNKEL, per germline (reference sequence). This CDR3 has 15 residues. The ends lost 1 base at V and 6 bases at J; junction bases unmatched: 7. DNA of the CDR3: TGTGCCAGCAGCCAAGGTGGAGGACTAGCGACCGAGCAGTACTTC. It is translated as CASSQGGGLATEQYF.

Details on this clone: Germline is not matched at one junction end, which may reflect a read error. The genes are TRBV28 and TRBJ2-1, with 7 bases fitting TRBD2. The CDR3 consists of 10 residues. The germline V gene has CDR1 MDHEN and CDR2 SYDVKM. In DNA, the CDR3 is TGTGCCAGCGGGAGGGACCTGGAGGTCTTC. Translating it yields CASGRDLEVF.

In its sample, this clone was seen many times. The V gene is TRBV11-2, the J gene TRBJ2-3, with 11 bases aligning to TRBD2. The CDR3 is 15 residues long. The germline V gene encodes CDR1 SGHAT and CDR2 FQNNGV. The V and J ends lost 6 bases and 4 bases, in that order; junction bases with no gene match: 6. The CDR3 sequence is CASRFSGRAADTQYF. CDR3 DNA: TGTGCCAGCAGGTTTAGCGGGAGGGCCGCAGATACGCAGTATTTT.

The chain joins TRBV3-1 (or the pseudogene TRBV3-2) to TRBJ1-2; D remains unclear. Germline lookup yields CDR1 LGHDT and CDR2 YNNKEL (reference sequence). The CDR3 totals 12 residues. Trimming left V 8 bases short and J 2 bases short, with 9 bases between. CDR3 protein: CASATTNYGYTF. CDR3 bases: TGTGCCAGCGCGACTACCAACTATGGCTACACCTTC.

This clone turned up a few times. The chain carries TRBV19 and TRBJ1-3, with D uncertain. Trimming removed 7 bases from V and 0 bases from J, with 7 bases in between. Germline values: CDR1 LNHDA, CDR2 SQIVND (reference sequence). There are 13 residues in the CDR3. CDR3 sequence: CASTANSGNTIYF. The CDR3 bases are TGTGCCAGTACCGCGAACTCTGGAAACACCATATATTTT.

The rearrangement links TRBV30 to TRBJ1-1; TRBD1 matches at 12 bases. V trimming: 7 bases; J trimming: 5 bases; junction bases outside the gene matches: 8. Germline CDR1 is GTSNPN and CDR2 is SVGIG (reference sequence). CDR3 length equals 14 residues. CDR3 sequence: CALSGTGGRTEAFF. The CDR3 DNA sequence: TGTGCCTTGTCCGGGACAGGGGGCAGGACTGAAGCTTTCTTT.

CDR3: CASSQIATVEKLFF. The CDR3 DNA sequence: TGTGCCAGCAGCCAAATTGCGACTGTTGAAAAACTGTTTTTT. The V call is TRBV14, the J call TRBJ1-4; D not resolved. Germline V lookup: CDR1 SGHDN, CDR2 FVKESK. The CDR3 sequence is 14 residues long. V lost 2 bases and J 7 bases, leaving 11 bases between the germline ends.

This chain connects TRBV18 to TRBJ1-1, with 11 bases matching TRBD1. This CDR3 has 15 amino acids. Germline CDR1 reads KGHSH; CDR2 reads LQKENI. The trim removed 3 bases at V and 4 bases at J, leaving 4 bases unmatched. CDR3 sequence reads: CASSPRDRGSTEAFF. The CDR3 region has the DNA TGTGCCAGCTCACCTCGGGACAGGGGGTCCACTGAAGCTTTCTTT.

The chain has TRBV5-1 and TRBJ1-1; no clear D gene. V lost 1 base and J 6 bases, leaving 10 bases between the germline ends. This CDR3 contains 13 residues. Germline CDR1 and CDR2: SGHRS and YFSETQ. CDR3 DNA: TGCGCCAGCAGCTTGAGGAGGGTCGCTGAAGCTTTCTTT. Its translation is CASSLRRVAEAFF. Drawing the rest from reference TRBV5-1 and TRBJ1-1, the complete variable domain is KAGVTQTPRYLIKTRGQQVTLSCSPISGHRSVSWYQQTPGQGLQFLFEYFSETQRNKGNFPGRFSGRQFSNSRSEMNVSTLELGDSALYLCASSLRRVAEAFFGQGTRLTVV.

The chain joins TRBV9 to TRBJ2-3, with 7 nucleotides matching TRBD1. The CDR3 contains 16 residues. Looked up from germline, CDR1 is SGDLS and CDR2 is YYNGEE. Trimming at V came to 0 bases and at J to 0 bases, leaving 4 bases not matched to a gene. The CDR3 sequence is CASSVEGGSSTDTQYF. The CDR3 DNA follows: TGTGCCAGCAGCGTAGAAGGGGGCTCTAGCACAGATACGCAGTATTTT.

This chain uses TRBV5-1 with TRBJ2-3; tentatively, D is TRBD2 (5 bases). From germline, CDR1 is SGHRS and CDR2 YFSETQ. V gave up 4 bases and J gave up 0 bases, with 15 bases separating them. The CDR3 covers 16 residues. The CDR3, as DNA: TGCGCCAGCAGCCCGCCTGTCAGCGGCAGCACAGATACGCAGTATTTT. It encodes CASSPPVSGSTDTQYF. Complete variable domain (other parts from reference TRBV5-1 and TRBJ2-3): KAGVTQTPRYLIKTRGQQVTLSCSPISGHRSVSWYQQTPGQGLQFLFEYFSETQRNKGNFPGRFSGRQFSNSRSEMNVSTLELGDSALYLCASSPPVSGSTDTQYFGPGTRLTVL.

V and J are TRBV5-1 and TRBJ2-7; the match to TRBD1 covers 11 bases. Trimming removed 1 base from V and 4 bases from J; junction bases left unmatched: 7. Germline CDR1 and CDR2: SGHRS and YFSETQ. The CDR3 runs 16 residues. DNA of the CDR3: TGCGCCAGCAGCTTGCAGGGACAGGGGGTAAGATACGAGCAGTACTTC. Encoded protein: CASSLQGQGVRYEQYF.

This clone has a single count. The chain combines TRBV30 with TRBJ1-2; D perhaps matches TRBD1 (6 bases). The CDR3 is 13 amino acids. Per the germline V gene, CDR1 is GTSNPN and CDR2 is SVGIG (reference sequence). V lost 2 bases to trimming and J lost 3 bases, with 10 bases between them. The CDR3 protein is CAWSSGADYGYTF. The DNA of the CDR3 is TGTGCCTGGAGTTCAGGGGCGGACTATGGCTACACCTTC.

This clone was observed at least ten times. The CDR3 nucleotides read TGTGCCAGCAGTATCGGGACAGCCAAGGGCTACACCTTC. This encodes CASSIGTAKGYTF. The chain is built from TRBV6-5 and TRBJ1-2; 7 bases are shared with TRBD1. The germline V gene encodes CDR1 MNHEY and CDR2 SVGAGI. V was clipped by 5 bases and J by 8 bases; unmatched bases: 8. This CDR3 comprises 13 residues.

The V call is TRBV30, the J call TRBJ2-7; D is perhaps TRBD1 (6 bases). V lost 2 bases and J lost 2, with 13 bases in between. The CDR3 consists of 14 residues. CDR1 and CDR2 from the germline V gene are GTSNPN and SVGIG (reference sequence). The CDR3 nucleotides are TGTGCCTGGAGTTTGTCCCAGGGGACCTACGAGCAGTACTTC. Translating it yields CAWSLSQGTYEQYF. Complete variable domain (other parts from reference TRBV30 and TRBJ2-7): SQTIHQWPATLVQPVGSPLSLECTVEGTSNPNLYWYRQAAGRGLQLLFYSVGIGQISSEVPQNLSASRPQDRQFILSSKKLLLSDSGFYLCAWSLSQGTYEQYFGPGTRLTVT.

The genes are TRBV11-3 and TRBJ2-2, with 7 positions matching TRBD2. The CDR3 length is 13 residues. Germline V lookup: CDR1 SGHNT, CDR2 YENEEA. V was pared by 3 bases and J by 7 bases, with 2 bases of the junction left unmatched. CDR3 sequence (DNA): TGTGCCAGCAGCTTTTCTAGCGGCGGGGAGCTGTTTTTT. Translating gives CASSFSSGGELFF. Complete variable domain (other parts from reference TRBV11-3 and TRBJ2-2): EAGVVQSPRYKIIEKKQPVAFWCNPISGHNTLYWYLQNLGQGPELLIRYENEEAVDDSQLPKDRFSAERLKGVDSTLKIQPAELGDSAVYLCASSFSSGGELFFGEGSRLTVL.

The CDR3, as DNA: TGTGCCAGCCCTGGGGCACAAGAAGCTTTCTTT. Encoded protein: CASPGAQEAFF. This sequence joins TRBV18 and TRBJ1-1, with D tentatively TRBD1 (5 bases). The ends were cut back, 8 bases at V and 8 bases at J, with 12 bases in the middle. CDR3 length equals 11 residues. Germline V lookup: CDR1 KGHSH, CDR2 LQKENI.

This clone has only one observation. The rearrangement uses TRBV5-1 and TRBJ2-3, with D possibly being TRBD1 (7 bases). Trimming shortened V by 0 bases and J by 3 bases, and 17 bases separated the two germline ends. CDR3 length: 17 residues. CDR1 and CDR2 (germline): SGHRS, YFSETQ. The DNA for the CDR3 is TGCGCCAGCAGCTTGGATTTCAGGAGGGGGCGAACAGATACGCAGTATTTT. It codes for CASSLDFRRGRTDTQYF.

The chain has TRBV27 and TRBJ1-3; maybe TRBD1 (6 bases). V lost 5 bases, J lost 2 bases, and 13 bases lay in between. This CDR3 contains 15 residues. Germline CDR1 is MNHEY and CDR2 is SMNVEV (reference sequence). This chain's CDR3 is CASSKQGSAGNTIYF. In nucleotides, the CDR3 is TGTGCCAGCAGTAAACAGGGATCAGCTGGAAACACCATATATTTT.

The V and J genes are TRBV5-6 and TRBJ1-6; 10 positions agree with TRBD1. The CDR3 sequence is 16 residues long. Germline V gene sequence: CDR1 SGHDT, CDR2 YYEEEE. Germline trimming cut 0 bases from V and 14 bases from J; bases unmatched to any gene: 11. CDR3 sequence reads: CASSLGLGQGLGSLHF. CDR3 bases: TGTGCCAGCAGCTTGGGTCTGGGACAGGGGTTGGGGTCCCTCCACTTT.

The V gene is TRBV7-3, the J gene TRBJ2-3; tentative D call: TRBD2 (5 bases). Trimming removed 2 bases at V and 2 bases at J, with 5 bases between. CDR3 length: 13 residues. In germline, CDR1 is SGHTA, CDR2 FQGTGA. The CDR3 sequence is CASSLGLTDTQYF. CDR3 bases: TGTGCCAGCAGCTTAGGACTCACAGATACGCAGTATTTT.

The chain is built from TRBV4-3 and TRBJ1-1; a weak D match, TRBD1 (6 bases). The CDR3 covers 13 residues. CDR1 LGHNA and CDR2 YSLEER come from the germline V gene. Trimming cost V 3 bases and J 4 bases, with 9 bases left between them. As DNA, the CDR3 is TGCGCCAGCAGCCATAACAGGGCCACTGAAGCTTTCTTT. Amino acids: CASSHNRATEAFF.

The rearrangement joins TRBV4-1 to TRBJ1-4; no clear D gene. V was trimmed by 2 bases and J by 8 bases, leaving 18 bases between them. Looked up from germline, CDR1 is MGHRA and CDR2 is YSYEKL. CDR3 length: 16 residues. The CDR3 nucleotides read TGCGCCAGCAGCCAAACTCCGGGGATCCGAGGGGAAAAACTGTTTTTT. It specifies CASSQTPGIRGEKLFF.

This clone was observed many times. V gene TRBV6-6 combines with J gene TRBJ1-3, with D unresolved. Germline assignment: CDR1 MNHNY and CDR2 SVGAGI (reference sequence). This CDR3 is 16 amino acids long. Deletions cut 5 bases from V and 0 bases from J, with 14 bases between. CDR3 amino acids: CASSPTGANSGNTIYF. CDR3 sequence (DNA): TGTGCCAGCAGTCCCACGGGTGCAAACTCTGGAAACACCATATATTTT.

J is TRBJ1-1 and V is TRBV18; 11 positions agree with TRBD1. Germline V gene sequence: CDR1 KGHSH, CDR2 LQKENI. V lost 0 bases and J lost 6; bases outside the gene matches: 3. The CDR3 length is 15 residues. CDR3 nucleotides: TGTGCCAGCTCACCACCGTCGGGACAGGGGGCTGAAGCTTTCTTT. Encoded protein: CASSPPSGQGAEAFF. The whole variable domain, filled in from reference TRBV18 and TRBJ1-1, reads NAGVMQNPRHLVRRRGQEARLRCSPMKGHSHVYWYRQLPEEGLKFMVYLQKENIIDESGMPKERFSAEFPKEGPSILRIQQVVRGDSAAYFCASSPPSGQGAEAFFGQGTRLTVV.

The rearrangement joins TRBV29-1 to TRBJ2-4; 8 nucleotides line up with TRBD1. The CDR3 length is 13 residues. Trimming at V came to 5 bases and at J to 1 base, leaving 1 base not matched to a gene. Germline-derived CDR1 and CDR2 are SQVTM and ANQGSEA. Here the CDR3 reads CSVRTGAKNIQYF. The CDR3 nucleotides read TGCAGCGTTAGGACAGGGGCCAAAAACATTCAGTACTTC.

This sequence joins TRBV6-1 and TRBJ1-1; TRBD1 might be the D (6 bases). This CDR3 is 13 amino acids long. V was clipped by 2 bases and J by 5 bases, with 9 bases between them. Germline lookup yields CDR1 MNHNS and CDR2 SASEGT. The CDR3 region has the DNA TGTGCCAGCAGTGAAACCCAGGGGACTGAAGCTTTCTTT. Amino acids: CASSETQGTEAFF.

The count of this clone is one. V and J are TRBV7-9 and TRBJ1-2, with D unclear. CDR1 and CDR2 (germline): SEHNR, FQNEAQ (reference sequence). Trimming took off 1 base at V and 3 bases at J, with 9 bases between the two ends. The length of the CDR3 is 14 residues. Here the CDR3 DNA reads TGTGCCAGCAGCTTAGAACCAGGCGACTATGGCTACACCTTC. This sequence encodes CASSLEPGDYGYTF.

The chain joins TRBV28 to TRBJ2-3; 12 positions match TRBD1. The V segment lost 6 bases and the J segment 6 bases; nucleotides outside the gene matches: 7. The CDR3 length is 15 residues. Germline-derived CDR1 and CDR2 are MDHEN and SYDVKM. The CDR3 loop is CASSWGQGARDTQYF. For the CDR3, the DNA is TGTGCCAGCAGCTGGGGACAGGGGGCGAGGGATACGCAGTATTTT.

In DNA, the CDR3 is TGTGCCAGCACCCCCCCGGGGGGGCCCTCGAGGGGCGGCTACACCTTC. Protein sequence: CASTPPGGPSRGGYTF. The rearrangement uses TRBV9 and TRBJ1-2; weak D call: TRBD1 (6 bases). The CDR3 contains 16 residues. Germline V gene sequence: CDR1 SGDLS, CDR2 YYNGEE. Trimming stripped 6 bases from V and 8 bases from J, with 26 bases between.